This paragraph reports one T cell receptor (beta chain). Its matching antigen is unknown. The data are from a study of T cell responses to AZD1222 COVID-19 vaccine. Findings and limits, study-wide: Sampled repertoires all dated from after the peak T cell response. Most donors were white British, females outnumbered males, and clonal diversity was possibly underestimated.

Libraries were prepared by immunoSEQ multiplex PCR; TCRdb keeps only in-frame clonotypes and omits some of them. The sample has about 150,000 clones; about 92% are singletons. This clonotype was sampled from an adult who received the AZD1222 COVID-19 vaccine. Source: peripheral blood, taken 28 days after the second AZD1222 dose.

CDR3 region: CASSKAPMQGAFNEKLFF. Written as DNA, the CDR3 is TGTGCCAGCAGCAAAGCGCCAATGCAGGGGGCTTTCAATGAAAAACTGTTTTTT. This chain connects TRBV21-1 to TRBJ1-4; TRBD1, the table's D call, was not compared with the DNA. TRBV21-1 is a pseudogene segment. The CDR3 length is 18 residues.